The T cell receptor (beta chain) under discussion was sequenced for a study of a mutant IDH1 vaccine in newly diagnosed glioma. Background on the study: Initiation of the vaccine course occurred 4-6 weeks after radiotherapy alone, or alongside temozolomide cycles. Every participant had undergone radiotherapy, temozolomide, or both before, and most underwent both.

With regard to this clone: Its antigen remains unidentified.

V dropped 7 bases and J dropped 9; count of bases not matched to a gene: 11. The CDR3 length is 15 residues. The germline gives CDR1 LNHDA, CDR2 SQIVND (reference sequence). Profiling relied on immunoSEQ multiplex PCR, and the TCRdb table lists in-frame clones only, not all of them. The data show about 32,000 clones, 60% to 80% seen once. As to time point: week 11, during vaccination. Topical imiquimod was applied with each vaccine dose, which held 300 ug of mutant IDH1 20-mer peptide. Donors had new WHO grade 3 or 4 IDH1-mutant, ATRX-lost astrocytomas. The material was PBMCs, obtained from a glioma patient whose treatment included an IDH1 peptide vaccine. This chain links TRBV19 with TRBJ1-6, with 8 bases fitting TRBD1. This TCR was sampled from a man between 25 and 39 years old with glioma. CDR3 nucleotide sequence: TGTGCCAGTACCCCGGACAGGGAGGGTGGTTCACCCCTCCACTTT. Its translation is CASTPDREGGSPLHF.